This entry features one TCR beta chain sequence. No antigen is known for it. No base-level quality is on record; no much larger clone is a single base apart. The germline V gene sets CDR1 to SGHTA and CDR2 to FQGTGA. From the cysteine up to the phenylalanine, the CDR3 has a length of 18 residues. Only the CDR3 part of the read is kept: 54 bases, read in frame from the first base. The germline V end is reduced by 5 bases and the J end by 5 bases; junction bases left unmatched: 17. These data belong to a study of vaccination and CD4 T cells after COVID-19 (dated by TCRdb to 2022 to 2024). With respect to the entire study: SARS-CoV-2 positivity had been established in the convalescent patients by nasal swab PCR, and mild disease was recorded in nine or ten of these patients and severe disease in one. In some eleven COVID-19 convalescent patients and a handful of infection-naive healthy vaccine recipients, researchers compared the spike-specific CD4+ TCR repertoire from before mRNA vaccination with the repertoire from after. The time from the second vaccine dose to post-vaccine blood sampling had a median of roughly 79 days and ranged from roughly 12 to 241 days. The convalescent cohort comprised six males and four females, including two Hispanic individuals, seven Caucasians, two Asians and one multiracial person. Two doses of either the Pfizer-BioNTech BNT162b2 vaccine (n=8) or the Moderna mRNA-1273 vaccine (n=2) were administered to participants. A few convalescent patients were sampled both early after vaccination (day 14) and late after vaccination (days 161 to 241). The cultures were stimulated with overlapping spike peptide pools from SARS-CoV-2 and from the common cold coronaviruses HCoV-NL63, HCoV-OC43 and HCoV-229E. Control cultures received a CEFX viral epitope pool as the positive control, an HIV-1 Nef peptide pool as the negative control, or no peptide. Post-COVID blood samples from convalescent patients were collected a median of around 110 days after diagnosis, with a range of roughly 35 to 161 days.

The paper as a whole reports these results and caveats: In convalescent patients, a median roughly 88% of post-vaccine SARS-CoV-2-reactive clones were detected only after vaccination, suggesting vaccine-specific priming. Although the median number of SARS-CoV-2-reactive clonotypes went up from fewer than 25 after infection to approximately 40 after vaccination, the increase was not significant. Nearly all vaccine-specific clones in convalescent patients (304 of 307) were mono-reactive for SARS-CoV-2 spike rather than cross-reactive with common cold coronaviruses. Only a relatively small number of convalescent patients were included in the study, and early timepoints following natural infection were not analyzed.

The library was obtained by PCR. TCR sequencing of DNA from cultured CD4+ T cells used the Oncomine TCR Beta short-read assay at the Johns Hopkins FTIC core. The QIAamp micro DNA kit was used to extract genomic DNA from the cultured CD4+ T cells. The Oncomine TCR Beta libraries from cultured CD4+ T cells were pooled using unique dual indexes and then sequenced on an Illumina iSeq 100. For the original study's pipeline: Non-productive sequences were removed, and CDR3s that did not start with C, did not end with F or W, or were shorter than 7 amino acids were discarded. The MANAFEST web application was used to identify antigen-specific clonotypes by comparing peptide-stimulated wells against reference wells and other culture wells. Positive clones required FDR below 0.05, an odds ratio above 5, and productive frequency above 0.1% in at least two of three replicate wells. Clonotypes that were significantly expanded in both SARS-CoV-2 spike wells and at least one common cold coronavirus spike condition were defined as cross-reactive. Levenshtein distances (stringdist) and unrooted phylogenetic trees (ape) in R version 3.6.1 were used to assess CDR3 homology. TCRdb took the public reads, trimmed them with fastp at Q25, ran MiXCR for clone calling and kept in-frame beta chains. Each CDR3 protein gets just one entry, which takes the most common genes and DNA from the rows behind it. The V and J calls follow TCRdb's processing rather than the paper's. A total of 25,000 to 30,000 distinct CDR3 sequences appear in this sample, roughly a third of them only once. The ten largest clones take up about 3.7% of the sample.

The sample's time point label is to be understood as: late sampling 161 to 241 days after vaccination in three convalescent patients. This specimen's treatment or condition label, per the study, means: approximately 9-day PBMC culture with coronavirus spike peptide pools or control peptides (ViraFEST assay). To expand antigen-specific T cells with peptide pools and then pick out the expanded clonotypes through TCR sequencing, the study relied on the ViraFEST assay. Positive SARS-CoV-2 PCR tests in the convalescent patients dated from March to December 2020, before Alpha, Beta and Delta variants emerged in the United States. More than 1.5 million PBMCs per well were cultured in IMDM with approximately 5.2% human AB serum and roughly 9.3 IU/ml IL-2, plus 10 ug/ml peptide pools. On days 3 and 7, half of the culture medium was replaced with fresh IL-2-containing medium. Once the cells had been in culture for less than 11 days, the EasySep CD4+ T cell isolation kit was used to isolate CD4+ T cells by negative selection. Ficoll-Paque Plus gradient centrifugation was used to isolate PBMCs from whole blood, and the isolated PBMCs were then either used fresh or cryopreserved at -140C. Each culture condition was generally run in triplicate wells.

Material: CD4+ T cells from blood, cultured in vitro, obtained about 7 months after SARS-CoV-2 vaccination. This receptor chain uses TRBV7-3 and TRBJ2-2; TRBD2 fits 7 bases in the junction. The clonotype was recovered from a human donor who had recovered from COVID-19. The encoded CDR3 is CASSPVGRAGMGTGELFF. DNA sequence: TGTGCCAGCAGCCCGGTGGGGAGAGCGGGGATGGGAACCGGGGAGCTGTTTTTT.